The entry below gives a single T cell receptor (beta chain) sequence along with its context. The data were taken from a study of blood T cell repertoires in COVID-19. The method was immunoSEQ multiplex PCR; TCRdb's version includes in-frame clones alone and lacks a portion of them. The table shows approximately 320,000 clones, with approximately 89% occurring only once. Sequencing used peripheral blood. The clonotype originates from a woman in her twenties or thirties with COVID-19, enrolled during active disease.

This CDR3 is CATATYEQYF. In DNA, the CDR3 is TGTGCCACCGCGACCTACGAGCAGTACTTC. The chain employs TRBV24-1 and TRBJ2-7; D gene ambiguous. Germline V gene sequence: CDR1 KGHDR, CDR2 SFDVKD. This CDR3 has 10 amino acids. Trimming took off 9 bases at V and 2 bases at J, with 4 bases between the two ends.